The sequence of this T cell receptor (beta chain) was determined in a study of T cell repertoires in aging, cancer and after chemotherapy. As for the study in general: Patients with chronic lymphocytic leukemia were sampled before and after fludarabine- or bendamustine-based chemotherapy. Study results and limitations: Rebound thymic output was suggested by rising median generation probability during chemotherapy in each cancer cohort. Healthy donors lost TCR diversity with age mainly through richness, cancer patients through richness and evenness.

Rearranged V-D-J TRB sequences were amplified with a mixed TRB-A/B primer pool. In TCRdb, the multiplex PCR reads were re-called with MiXCR into one record per CDR3 protein. The table includes about 4,500 distinct CDR3 sequences, about 24% detected once. Amplification of TCR beta used genomic DNA extracted from peripheral blood. V was clipped by 5 bases and J by 4 bases, with 12 bases between them. The CDR3 spans 13 residues. Germline CDR1 reads MNHEY; CDR2 reads SMNVEV (reference sequence). This clonotype has a handful of counts. Its antigen is undetermined. The rearrangement joins TRBV27 to TRBJ2-7, with D uncertain. The sample was blood. The clonotype was recovered from a human donor with a blood cancer. CDR3 amino acids: CASSATLGYEQYF. CDR3 in DNA: TGTGCCAGCAGTGCCACCCTGGGTTACGAGCAGTACTTC.